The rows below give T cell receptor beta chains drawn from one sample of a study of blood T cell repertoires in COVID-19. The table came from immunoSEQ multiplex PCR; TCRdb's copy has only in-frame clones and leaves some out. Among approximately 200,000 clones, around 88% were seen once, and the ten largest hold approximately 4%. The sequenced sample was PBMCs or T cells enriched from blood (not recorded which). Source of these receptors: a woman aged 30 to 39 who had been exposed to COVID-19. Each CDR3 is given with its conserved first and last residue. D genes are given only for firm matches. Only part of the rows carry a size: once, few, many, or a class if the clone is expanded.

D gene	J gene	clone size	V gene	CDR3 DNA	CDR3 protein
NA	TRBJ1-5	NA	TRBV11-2	TGTGCCAGCAGCTTATACGGTGATCAGCCCCAGCATTTT	CASSLYGDQPQHF
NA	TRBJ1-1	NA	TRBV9	TGTGCCAGCAGCGTAGATGAAGTTTCTGCGACTGAAGCTTTCTTT	CASSVDEVSATEAFF
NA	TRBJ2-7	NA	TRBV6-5	TGTGCCAGCAGTTACTCCTCTGAGGCCTACGAGCAGTACTTC	CASSYSSEAYEQYF
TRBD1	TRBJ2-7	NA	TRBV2	TGTGCCAGCAGCGCCGGGACAGGGGATTCCTTTAGCTCCTACGAGCAGTACTTC	CASSAGTGDSFSSYEQYF
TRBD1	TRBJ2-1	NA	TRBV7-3	TGTGCCAGCAGCCGCGGGACAGGGGGCTACAATGAGCAGTTCTTC	CASSRGTGGYNEQFF
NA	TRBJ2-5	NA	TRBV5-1	TGCGCCAGCAGCTTCGACCAAGAGACCCAGTACTTC	CASSFDQETQYF
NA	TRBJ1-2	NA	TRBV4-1	TGCGCCAGCAGCCAAGATCGGGATAACTATGGCTACACCTTC	CASSQDRDNYGYTF
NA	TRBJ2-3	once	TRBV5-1	TGCGCCAGCAGAGCCGGGTTCGATACGCAGTATTTT	CASRAGFDTQYF
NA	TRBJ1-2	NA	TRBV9	TGTGCCAGCAGCGTATCGACAGGAGCTAACTATGGCTACACCTTC	CASSVSTGANYGYTF
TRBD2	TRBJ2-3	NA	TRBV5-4	TGTGCCAGCAGCTTGATTATCGGGGGGGAAGATACGCAGTATTTT	CASSLIIGGEDTQYF
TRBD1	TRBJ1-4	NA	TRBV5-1	TGCGCCAGCAGCTTGGAAGGGACAGGGCGTGAAAAACTGTTTTTT	CASSLEGTGREKLFF
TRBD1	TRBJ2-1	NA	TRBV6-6	TGTGCCAGCAGTCCTTGGACAGGGGAATACAATGAGCAGTTCTTC	CASSPWTGEYNEQFF
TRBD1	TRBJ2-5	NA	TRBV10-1	TGCGCCAGCAGAGACAGGGGGAACCAAGAGACCCAGTACTTC	CASRDRGNQETQYF
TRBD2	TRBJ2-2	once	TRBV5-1	TGCGCCAGCAGCTTGGCCGGGACTAGCGGGGCTACCGGGGAGCTGTTTTTT	CASSLAGTSGATGELFF
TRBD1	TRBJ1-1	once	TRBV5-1	TGCGCCAGCAGCGCTACCGGGACAGTCAACACTGAAGCTTTCTTT	CASSATGTVNTEAFF
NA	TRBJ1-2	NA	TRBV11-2	TGTGCCAGCAGCTTAGGTCAGAACTATGGCTACACCTTC	CASSLGQNYGYTF
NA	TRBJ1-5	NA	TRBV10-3	TGTGCCATCAGTGAATTGGAAGGGGGAGGCAATCAGCCCCAGCATTTT	CAISELEGGGNQPQHF
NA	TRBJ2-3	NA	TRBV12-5	TGTGCTAGTGGTCACACAGATACGCAGTATTTT	CASGHTDTQYF
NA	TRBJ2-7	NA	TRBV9	TGTGCCAGCAGCGTAGGTCCTAGTTTCCACGAGCAGTACTTC	CASSVGPSFHEQYF
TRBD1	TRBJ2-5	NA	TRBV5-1	TGCGCCAGCAGCTCCGGGACAGGCGGAAAAGAGACCCAGTACTTC	CASSSGTGGKETQYF
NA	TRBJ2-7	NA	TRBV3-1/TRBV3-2	TGTGCCAGCAGCCAAGATTCCGGGGTAAGCTCCTACGAGCAGTACTTC	CASSQDSGVSSYEQYF
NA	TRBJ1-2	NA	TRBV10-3	TGTGCCATCAGTGAGAACAGGGTGAATGGCTACACCTTC	CAISENRVNGYTF
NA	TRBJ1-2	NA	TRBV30	TGTGCCTGGAGCAAGACAGCCTATGGCTACACCTTC	CAWSKTAYGYTF
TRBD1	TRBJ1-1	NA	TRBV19	TGTGCCAGTAGTATCTTGGGGACAGGCGCGAACACTGAAGCTTTCTTT	CASSILGTGANTEAFF
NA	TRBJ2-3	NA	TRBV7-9	TGTGCCAGCAGCTTGATCGGACAAAGCACAGATACGCAGTATTTT	CASSLIGQSTDTQYF
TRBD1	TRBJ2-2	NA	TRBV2	TGTGCCAGCACGGGACAGGGGGAACTATCGGCCGGGGAGCTGTTTTTT	CASTGQGELSAGELFF